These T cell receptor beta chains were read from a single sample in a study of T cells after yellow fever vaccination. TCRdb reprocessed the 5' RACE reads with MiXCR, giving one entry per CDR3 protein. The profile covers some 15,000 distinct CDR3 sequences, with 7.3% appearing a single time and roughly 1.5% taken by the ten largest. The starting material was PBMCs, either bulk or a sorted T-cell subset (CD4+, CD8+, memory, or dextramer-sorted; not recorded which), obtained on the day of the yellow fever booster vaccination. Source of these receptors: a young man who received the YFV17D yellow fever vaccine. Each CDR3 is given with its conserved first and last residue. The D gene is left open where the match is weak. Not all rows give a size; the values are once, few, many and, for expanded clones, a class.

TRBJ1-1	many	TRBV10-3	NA	CAISDQGRGEAFF	TGTGCCATCAGTGATCAGGGGAGAGGTGAAGCTTTCTTT
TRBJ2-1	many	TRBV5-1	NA	CASSSVQGTAQGGQFF	TGCGCCAGCAGCTCTGTACAGGGAACCGCGCAGGGGGGGCAGTTCTTC
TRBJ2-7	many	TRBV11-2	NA	CASSLGSGPSYEQYF	TGTGCCAGCAGCTTGGGGTCGGGGCCGTCCTACGAGCAGTACTTC
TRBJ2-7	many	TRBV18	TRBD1	CASSPPSWTGGEQYF	TGTGCCAGCTCACCACCGAGCTGGACAGGGGGCGAGCAGTACTTC
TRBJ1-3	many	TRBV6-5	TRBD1	CASGGTGHNTIYF	TGTGCCAGCGGGGGGACAGGGCACAACACCATATATTTT
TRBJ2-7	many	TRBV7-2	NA	CASTEVGGGIDEQYF	TGTGCCAGCACAGAAGTAGGGGGTGGGATCGACGAGCAGTACTTC
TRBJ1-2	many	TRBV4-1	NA	CASSQVFPLFGNIGAGYTF	TGCGCCAGCAGCCAAGTCTTCCCTTTGTTCGGGAATATCGGTGCGGGCTACACCTTC
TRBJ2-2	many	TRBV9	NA	CASSVEGPPNTGELFF	TGTGCCAGCAGCGTAGAGGGTCCACCGAACACCGGGGAGCTGTTTTTT
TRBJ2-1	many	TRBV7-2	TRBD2	CASSPPQRGGIEQFF	TGTGCCAGCAGCCCACCCCAGCGGGGGGGTATTGAGCAGTTCTTC
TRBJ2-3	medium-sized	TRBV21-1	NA	CASSRVMAGGTDTQYF	TGTGCCAGCAGCAGAGTAATGGCGGGGGGCACAGATACGCAGTATTTT
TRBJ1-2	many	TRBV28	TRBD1	CASSLQGADYGYTF	TGTGCCAGCAGTTTACAGGGGGCTGACTATGGCTACACCTTC
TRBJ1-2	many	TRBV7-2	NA	CASSLLPWGYTF	TGTGCCAGCAGCTTACTTCCTTGGGGCTACACCTTC
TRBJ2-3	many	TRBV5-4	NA	CASSPRGGGNTDTQYF	TGTGCCAGCAGCCCCCGGGGAGGGGGGAACACAGATACGCAGTATTTT
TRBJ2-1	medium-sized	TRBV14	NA	CASSQYTGGSSSYNEQFF	TGTGCCAGCAGCCAATATACGGGCGGTTCGAGCTCCTACAATGAGCAGTTCTTC
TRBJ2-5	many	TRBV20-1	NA	CSARDRRGQETQYF	TGCAGTGCTAGAGATCGGCGGGGCCAAGAGACCCAGTACTTC
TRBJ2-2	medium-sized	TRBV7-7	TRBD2	CASSVGLASNGELFF	TGTGCCAGCAGCGTGGGACTAGCGTCTAATGGGGAGCTGTTTTTT
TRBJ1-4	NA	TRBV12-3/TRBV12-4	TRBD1	CASSHGQGREKVIF	TGTGCCAGCAGTCATGGACAGGGTAGGGAAAAAGTGATTTTT
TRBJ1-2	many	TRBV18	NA	CASSPFGSGDISYGYTF	TGTGCCAGCTCACCATTCGGATCAGGGGATATTAGCTATGGCTACACCTTC
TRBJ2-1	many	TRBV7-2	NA	CASSPPGDLANEQFF	TGTGCCAGCAGCCCCCCGGGGGATTTGGCCAATGAGCAGTTCTTC
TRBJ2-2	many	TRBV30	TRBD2	CAWRPGLLSGELFF	TGTGCCTGGAGACCGGGACTATTATCCGGGGAGCTGTTTTTT
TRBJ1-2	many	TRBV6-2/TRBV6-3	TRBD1	CASSSGQLYGYTF	TGTGCCAGCAGTTCGGGACAGTTATATGGCTACACCTTC
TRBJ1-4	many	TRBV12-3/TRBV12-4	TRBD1	CASSLSSGGGNEKLFF	TGTGCCAGCAGTTTAAGCTCAGGGGGAGGGAATGAAAAACTGTTTTTT
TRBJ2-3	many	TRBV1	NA	CTSSQGKAGGPGRSTDTQYF	TGCACCAGCAGCCAAGGGAAGGCGGGGGGGCCGGGCCGGAGCACAGATACGCAGTATTTT
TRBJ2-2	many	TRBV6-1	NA	CASSQNTGELFF	TGTGCCAGCAGTCAAAACACCGGGGAGCTGTTTTTT
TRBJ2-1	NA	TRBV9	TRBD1	CASSVEGASSYNEQFF	TGTGCCAGCAGCGTAGAGGGGGCCAGCTCCTACAATGAGCAGTTCTTC
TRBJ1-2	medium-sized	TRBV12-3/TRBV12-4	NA	CASKGGAYYGYTF	TGTGCCAGCAAGGGCGGGGCCTACTATGGCTACACCTTC
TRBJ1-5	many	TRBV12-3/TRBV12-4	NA	CASSRDRRQPQHF	TGTGCCAGCAGTCGTGACAGGCGTCAGCCCCAGCATTTT
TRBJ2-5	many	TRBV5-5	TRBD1	CASSMDRVQETQYF	TGTGCCAGCAGTATGGACAGGGTACAAGAGACCCAGTACTTC
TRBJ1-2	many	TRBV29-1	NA	CSEKTNNYGYTF	TGCAGCGAGAAGACTAATAACTATGGCTACACCTTC
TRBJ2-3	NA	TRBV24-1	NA	CASSGGGDTQYF	TGTGCCAGCAGTGGGGGCGGAGATACGCAGTATTTT
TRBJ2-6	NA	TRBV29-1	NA	CSFRRVWSSGANVLTF	TGCAGCTTCCGCCGGGTCTGGAGCTCTGGGGCCAACGTCCTGACTTTC
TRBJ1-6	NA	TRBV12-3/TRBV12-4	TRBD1	CASRAGTGVSPLHF	TGTGCCAGCAGGGCCGGGACAGGGGTTTCACCCCTCCACTTT
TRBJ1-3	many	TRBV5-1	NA	CASSLDASTGNTIYF	TGCGCCAGCAGCTTGGACGCCTCTACGGGAAACACCATATATTTT
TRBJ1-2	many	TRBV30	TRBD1	CAWMLGSTGNDGYTF	TGTGCCTGGATGTTGGGTTCGACAGGGAACGATGGCTACACCTTC
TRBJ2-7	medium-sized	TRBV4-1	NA	CASSQLRSSHSYEQYF	TGCGCCAGCAGCCAATTGCGGTCCTCTCACTCCTACGAGCAGTACTTC
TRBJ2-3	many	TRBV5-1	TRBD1	CASSQGGPTDTQYF	TGCGCCAGCAGCCAAGGGGGCCCCACAGATACGCAGTATTTT
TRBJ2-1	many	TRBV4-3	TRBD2	CASSQDLKGGGDYNEQFF	TGCGCCAGCAGCCAAGATCTAAAGGGCGGGGGAGACTACAATGAGCAGTTCTTC
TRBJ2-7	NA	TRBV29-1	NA	CSARDGSYEQYF	TGCAGCGCCAGGGACGGATCCTACGAGCAGTACTTC
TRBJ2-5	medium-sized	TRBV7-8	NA	CATAGGGETQYF	TGTGCCACCGCCGGGGGCGGAGAGACCCAGTACTTC
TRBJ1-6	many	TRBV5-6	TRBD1	CASSLTQGASSPLHF	TGTGCCAGCAGCTTGACACAGGGGGCTTCTTCACCCCTCCACTTT
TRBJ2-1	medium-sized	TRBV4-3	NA	CASSQDYVWVGGTYNEQFF	TGCGCCAGCAGCCAAGATTACGTTTGGGTCGGGGGCACCTACAATGAGCAGTTCTTC
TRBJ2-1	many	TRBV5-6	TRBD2	CASSSLRLAGGAKQFF	TGTGCCAGCAGCTCCCTGAGACTAGCGGGGGGGGCAAAGCAGTTCTTC
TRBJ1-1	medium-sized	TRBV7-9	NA	CAAGRGREAFF	TGTGCCGCGGGCAGGGGTCGAGAAGCTTTCTTT
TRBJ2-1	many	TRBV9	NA	CASSVAYEQFF	TGTGCCAGCAGCGTAGCTTACGAGCAGTTCTTC
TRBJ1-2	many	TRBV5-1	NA	CASSPRQTNYGYTF	TGCGCCAGCAGCCCACGACAGACTAACTATGGCTACACCTTC
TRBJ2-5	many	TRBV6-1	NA	CASSEGYRAVETQYF	TGTGCCAGCAGTGAAGGGTACAGGGCGGTGGAGACCCAGTACTTC
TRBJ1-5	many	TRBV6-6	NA	CASSSLGQTGPAGPQHF	TGTGCCAGCAGTTCCTTGGGTCAAACAGGGCCCGCAGGGCCCCAGCATTTT
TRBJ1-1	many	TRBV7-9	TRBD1	CASSFDRDEAFF	TGTGCCAGCAGCTTCGACAGGGATGAAGCTTTCTTT
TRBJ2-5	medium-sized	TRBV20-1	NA	CSAREVRGQETQYF	TGCAGTGCTAGAGAGGTGCGGGGCCAAGAGACCCAGTACTTC
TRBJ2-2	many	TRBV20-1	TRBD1	CSARDFSRGTGELFF	TGCAGTGCTAGAGATTTCTCCAGGGGGACCGGGGAGCTGTTTTTT